This record concerns one T cell receptor (beta chain) sequence. The record originates from a study of blood T cell repertoires in COVID-19. Trimming left V 2 bases short and J 2 bases short, with 12 bases between. Per germline, CDR1 LNHDA and CDR2 SQIVND (reference sequence). CDR3 length: 15 amino acids. Sequenced by immunoSEQ multiplex PCR; TCRdb stores in-frame clones only, minus some. The data contain a few hundred thousand clones, just over 85% of them singletons. Sequencing input: PBMCs or T cells enriched from blood (not recorded which). The V and J genes are TRBV19 and TRBJ1-1, with D possibly matching TRBD1 (6 bases). This sequence originates from a woman aged 18-29 years who had recovered from COVID-19. DNA for the CDR3: TGTGCCAGTAGTATATCCTCACAGGGTAACACTGAAGCTTTCTTT. This sequence encodes CASSISSQGNTEAFF. The complete variable domain, with remaining parts taken from reference TRBV19 and TRBJ1-1, reads DGGITQSPKYLFRKEGQNVTLSCEQNLNHDAMYWYRQDPGQGLRLIYYSQIVNDFQKGDIAEGYSVSREKKESFPLTVTSAQKNPTAFYLCASSISSQGNTEAFFGQGTRLTVV.